This T cell receptor (beta chain) was recorded in a study of T cell repertoires in cytomegalovirus infection. Study-level background: Researchers turned to recently identified HLA-C-restricted CMV epitopes as well as well-studied HLA-B-restricted ones. CMV infection together with matching HLA type was indicated by public TCR beta signatures. Study results and limitations: HLA-C-restricted CMV clonotypes gave the most frequent clonotype in two of eight donors. CMV carriers with the relevant HLA were identified by cumulative public TCR beta family frequency.

As for this clonotype: Its antigen is unknown.

V was clipped by 7 bases and J by 4 bases; unmatched bases: 8. This CDR3 spans 13 amino acids. The germline V gene has CDR1 SQVTM and CDR2 ANQGSEA. TCRdb re-derived calls from the reads in MiXCR, one entry per CDR3 protein. The repertoire has about half a million distinct CDR3 sequences, approximately 40% of them found once; the top ten carry roughly two fifths. The V call is TRBV29-1, the J call TRBJ2-3; 7 bases are shared with TRBD2. This TCR derives from a human donor in good health (CMV status not recorded). Some clones in this sample may be carry-over from other donors' samples. Here the sequenced sample was cultured PBMCs, taken from culture after CMV antigen stimulation. The CDR3 DNA follows: TGCAGCGCCGGGAGGAGGGCCCCAGATACGCAGTATTTT. This gives the protein CSAGRRAPDTQYF.